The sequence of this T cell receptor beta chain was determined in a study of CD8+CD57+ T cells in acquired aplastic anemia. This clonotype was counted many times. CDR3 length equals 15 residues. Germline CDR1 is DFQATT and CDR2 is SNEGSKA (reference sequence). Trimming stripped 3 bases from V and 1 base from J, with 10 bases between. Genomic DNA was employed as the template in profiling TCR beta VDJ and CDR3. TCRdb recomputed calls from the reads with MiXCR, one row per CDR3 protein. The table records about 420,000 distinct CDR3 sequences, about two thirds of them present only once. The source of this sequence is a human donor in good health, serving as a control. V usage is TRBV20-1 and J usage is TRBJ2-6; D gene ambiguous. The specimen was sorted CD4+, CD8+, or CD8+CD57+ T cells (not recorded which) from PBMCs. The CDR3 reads CSAREVISGANVLTF. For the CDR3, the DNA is TGCAGTGCTAGGGAAGTGATATCTGGGGCCAACGTCCTGACTTTC.